This TCR beta chain is from a study of T cells in localized non-small cell lung cancer. Assay used: immunoSEQ multiplex PCR; TCRdb lists only in-frame clones, some missing. The sample shows 55,000 to 65,000 clones, just over 90% of them seen only once. For this clone: Its antigen is undetermined.

The study's findings and limits: Since sequencing was restricted to only one region of the tumor, intratumor heterogeneity remains a possibility. Longer overall survival was seen with higher T cell density measured in blood. The highest T cell clonality was in uninvolved adjacent lung, above tumor. In adjacent lung, a median around 50 of the top 100 tumor clones were found.

The V gene's germline CDR1 is SGHVS and CDR2 FQNEAQ. V lost 4 bases, J lost 6 bases, and 3 bases stayed unmatched. The CDR3 loop spans 14 amino acids. This rearrangement joins TRBV7-8 to TRBJ1-4, with 9 bases aligning to TRBD1. This clonotype was sampled from a man aged 35 to 69 with stage I lung adenocarcinoma. The sequences come from peripheral blood, collected before any cancer treatment. CDR3 sequence (DNA): TGTGCCAGCAGCTCTAGACAGGGGGATGAAAAACTGTTTTTT. Encoded protein: CASSSRQGDEKLFF.